Listed here is a single T cell receptor beta chain. Original handling: Cell counts per sample came from amplifying reference gene primers. Clones were sequenced by immunoSEQ multiplex PCR, and TCRdb holds only the in-frame ones, with some missing. That table gives V, J and clone size, and the DNA gave D and trimming. The sample consists of roughly 260,000 clones, roughly 88% of them appearing once. Ages ranged from about 18 to 89 years, with residence in fewer than 25 US areas. Two negative PCRs, clearance, or symptom resolution were required of recovered Cohort 3 donors. This sample is drawn from a study of blood T cell repertoires in COVID-19. Study-level information: Nucleic acid was either cDNA or gDNA, and it came from T cells, B-cell-depleted T cells, or PBMCs.

The TCR sequence derives from a woman aged 45-59 years who had recovered from COVID-19. Material for sequencing was PBMCs or T cells enriched from blood (not recorded which).

The CDR3 spells CSASRDRGLGTEAFF. In DNA, the CDR3 is TGCAGTGCTAGTAGGGACAGGGGGCTGGGCACTGAAGCTTTCTTT. This chain uses TRBV20-1 with TRBJ1-1; 12 nucleotides agree with TRBD1. Looked up from germline, CDR1 is DFQATT and CDR2 is SNEGSKA (reference sequence). V was clipped by 3 bases and J by 4 bases; unmatched bases: 6. The CDR3 covers 15 residues.